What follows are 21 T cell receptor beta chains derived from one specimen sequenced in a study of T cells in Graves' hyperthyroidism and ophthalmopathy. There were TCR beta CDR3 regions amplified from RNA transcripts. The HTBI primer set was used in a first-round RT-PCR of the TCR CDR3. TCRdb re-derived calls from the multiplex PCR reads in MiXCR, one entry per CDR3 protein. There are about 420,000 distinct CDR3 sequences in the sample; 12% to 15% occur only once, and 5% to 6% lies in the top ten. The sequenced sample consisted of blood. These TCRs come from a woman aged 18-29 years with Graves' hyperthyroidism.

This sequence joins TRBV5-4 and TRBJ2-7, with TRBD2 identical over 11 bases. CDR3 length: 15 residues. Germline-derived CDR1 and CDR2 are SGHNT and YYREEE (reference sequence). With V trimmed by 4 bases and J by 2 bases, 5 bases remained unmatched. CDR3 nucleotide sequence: TGTGCCAGCAGCCCGGGACTAGCGGTAGCCTACGAGCAGTACTTC. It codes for CASSPGLAVAYEQYF.

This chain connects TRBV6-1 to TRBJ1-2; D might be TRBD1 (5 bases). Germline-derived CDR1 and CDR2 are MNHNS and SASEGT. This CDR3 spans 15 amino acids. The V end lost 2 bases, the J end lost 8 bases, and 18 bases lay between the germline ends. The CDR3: CASSERSWGGRGYTF. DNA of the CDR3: TGTGCCAGCAGTGAACGAAGTTGGGGGGGTAGAGGCTACACCTTC.

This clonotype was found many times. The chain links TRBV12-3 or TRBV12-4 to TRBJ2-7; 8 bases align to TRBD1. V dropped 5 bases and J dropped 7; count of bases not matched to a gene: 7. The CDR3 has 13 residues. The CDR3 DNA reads TGTGCCAGCAGTACGGGACAGGCATTGGAGCAGTACTTC. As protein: CASSTGQALEQYF.

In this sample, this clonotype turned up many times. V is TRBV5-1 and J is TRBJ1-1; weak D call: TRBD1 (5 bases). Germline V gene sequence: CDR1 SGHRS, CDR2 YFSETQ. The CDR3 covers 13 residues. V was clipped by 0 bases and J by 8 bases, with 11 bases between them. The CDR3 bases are TGCGCCAGCAGCTTGGCGGGGGTAGGAGAAGCTTTCTTT. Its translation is CASSLAGVGEAFF.

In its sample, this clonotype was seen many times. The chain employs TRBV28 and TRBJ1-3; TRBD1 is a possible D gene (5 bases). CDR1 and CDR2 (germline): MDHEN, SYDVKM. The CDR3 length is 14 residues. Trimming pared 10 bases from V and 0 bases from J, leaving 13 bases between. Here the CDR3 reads CANSWGFSGNTIYF. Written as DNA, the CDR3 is TGTGCCAACTCTTGGGGGTTCTCTGGAAACACCATATATTTT.

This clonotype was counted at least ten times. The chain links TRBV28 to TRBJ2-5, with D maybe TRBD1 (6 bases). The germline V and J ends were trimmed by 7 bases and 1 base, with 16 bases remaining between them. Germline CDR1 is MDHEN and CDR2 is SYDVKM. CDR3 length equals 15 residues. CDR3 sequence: CASTPPQGRQETQYF. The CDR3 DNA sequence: TGTGCCAGCACCCCCCCGCAGGGGCGCCAAGAGACCCAGTACTTC.

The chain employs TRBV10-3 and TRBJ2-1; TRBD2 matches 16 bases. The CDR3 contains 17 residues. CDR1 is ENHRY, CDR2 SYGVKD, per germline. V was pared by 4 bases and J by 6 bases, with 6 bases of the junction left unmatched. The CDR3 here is CAISAGLAGGGFNEQFF. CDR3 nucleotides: TGTGCCATCAGTGCGGGACTAGCGGGAGGGGGCTTCAATGAGCAGTTCTTC.

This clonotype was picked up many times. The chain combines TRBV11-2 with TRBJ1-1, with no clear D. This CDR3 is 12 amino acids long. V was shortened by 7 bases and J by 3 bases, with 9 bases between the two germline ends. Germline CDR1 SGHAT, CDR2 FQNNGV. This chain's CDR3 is CASTLGDTEAFF. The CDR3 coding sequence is TGTGCCAGCACCCTGGGTGACACTGAAGCTTTCTTT.

CDR3 protein: CASSLDGQGNNQPQHF. In DNA, the CDR3 is TGTGCCAGCAGCTTAGATGGACAGGGGAACAATCAGCCCCAGCATTTT. The chain has TRBV7-2 and TRBJ1-5, with 9 bases that match TRBD1. CDR3 size: 16 residues. Germline values: CDR1 SGHTA, CDR2 FQGNSA. V dropped 1 base and J dropped 3; count of bases not matched to a gene: 4. The full variable domain, its missing parts supplied by reference TRBV7-2 and TRBJ1-5, is GAGVSQSPSNKVTEKGKDVELRCDPISGHTALYWYRQSLGQGLEFLIYFQGNSAPDKSGLPSDRFSAERTGGSVSTLTIQRTQQEDSAVYLCASSLDGQGNNQPQHFGDGTRLSIL.

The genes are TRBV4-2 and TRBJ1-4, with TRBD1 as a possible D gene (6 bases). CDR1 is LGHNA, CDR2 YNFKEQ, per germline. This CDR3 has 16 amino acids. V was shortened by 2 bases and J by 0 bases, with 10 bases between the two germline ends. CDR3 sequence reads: CASSQMDSATNEKLFF. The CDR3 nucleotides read TGTGCCAGCAGCCAAATGGACAGTGCAACTAATGAAAAACTGTTTTTT.

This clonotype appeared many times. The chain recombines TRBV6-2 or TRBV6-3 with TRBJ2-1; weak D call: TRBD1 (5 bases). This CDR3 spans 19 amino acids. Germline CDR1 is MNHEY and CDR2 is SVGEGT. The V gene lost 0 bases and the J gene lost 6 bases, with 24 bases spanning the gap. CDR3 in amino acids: CASSYSSGLATTNFNEQFF. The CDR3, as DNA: TGTGCCAGCAGTTACTCCTCAGGGTTGGCCACAACTAACTTCAATGAGCAGTTCTTC.

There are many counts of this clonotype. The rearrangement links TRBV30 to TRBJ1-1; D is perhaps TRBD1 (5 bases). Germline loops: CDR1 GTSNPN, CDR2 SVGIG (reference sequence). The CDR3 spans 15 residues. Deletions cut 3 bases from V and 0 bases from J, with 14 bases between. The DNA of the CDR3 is TGTGCCTGGAGAGGACCCAGGGTGATGAACACTGAAGCTTTCTTT. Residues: CAWRGPRVMNTEAFF.

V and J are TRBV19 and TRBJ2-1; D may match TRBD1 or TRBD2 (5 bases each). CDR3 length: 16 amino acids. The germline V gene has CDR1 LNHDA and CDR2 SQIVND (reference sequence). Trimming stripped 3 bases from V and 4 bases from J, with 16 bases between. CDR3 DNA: TGTGCCAGTAGTATCGGGTACCCCGGGACGTACAATGAGCAGTTCTTC. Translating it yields CASSIGYPGTYNEQFF.

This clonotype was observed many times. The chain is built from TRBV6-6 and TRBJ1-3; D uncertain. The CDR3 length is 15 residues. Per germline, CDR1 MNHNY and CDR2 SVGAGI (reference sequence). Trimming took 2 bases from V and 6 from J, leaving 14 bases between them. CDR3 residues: CASSYVQGGLNTIYF. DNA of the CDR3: TGTGCCAGCAGTTACGTTCAAGGCGGGCTAAACACCATATATTTT.

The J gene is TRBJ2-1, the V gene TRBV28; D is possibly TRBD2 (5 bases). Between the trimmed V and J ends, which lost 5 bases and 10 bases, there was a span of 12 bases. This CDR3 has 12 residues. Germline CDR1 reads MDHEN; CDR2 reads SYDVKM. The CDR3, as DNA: TGTGCCAGCAGTCCCCGCGGGTGGGAGCAGTTCTTC. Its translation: CASSPRGWEQFF. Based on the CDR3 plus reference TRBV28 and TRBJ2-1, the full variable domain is DVKVTQSSRYLVKRTGEKVFLECVQDMDHENMFWYRQDPGLGLRLIYFSYDVKMKEKGDIPEGYSVSREKKERFSLILESASTNQTSMYLCASSPRGWEQFFGPGTRLTVL.

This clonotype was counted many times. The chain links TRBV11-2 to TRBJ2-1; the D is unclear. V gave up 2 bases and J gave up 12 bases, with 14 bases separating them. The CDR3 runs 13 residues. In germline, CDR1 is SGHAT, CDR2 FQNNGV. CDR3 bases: TGTGCCAGCAGCTTACGTTTTAGGGAATCGCAGTTCTTC. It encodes CASSLRFRESQFF.

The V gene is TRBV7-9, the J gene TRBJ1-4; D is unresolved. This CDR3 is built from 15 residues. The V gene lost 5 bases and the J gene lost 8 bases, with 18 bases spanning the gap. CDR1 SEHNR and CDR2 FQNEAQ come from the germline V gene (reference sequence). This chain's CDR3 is CASSRGGLGEEKLFF. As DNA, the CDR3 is TGTGCCAGCAGCCGAGGAGGCCTGGGAGAGGAAAAACTGTTTTTT.

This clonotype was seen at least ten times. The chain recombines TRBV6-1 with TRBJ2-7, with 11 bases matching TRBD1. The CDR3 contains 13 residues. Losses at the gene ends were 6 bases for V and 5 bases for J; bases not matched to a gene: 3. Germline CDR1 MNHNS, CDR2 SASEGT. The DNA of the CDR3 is TGTGCCAGCAGGGGACAGGGGGTCCACGAGCAGTACTTC. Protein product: CASRGQGVHEQYF.

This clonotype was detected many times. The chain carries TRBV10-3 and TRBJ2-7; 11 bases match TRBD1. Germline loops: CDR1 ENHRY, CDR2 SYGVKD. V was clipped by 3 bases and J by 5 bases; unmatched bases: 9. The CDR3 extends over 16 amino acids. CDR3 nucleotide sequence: TGTGCCATCAGTGATTTTGGACAGGGGGCTCAGAACGAGCAGTACTTC. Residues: CAISDFGQGAQNEQYF.

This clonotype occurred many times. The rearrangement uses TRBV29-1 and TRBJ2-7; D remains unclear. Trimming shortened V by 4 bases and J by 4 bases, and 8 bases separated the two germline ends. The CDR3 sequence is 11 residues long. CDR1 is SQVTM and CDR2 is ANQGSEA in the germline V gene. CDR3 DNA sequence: TGCAGCGTTGGGCAGCTATACGAGCAGTACTTC. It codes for CSVGQLYEQYF.

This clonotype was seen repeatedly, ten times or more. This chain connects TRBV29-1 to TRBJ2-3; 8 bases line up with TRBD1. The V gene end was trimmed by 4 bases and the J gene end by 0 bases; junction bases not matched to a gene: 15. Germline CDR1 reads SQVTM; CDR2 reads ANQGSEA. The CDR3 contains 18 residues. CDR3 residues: CSVGGDRGKSTSTDTQYF. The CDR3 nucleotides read TGCAGCGTTGGTGGTGACAGGGGAAAGTCAACTAGCACAGATACGCAGTATTTT.